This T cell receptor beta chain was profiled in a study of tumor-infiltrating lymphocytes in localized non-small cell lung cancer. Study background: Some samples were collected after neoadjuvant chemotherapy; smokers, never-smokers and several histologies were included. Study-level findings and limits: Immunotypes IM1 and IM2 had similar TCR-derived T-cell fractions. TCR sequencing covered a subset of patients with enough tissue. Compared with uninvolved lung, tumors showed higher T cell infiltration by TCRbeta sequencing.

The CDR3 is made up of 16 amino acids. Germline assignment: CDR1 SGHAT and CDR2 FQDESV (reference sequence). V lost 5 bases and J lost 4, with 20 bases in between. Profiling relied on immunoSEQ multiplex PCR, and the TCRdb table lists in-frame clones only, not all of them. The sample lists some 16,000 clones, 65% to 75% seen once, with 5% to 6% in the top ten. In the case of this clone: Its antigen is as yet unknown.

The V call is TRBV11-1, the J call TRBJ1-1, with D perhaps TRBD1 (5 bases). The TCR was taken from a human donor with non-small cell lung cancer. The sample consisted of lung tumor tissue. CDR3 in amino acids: CASSAPGPAGGTEAFF. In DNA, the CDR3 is TGTGCCAGCAGCGCCCCGGGCCCCGCGGGGGGCACTGAAGCTTTCTTT.